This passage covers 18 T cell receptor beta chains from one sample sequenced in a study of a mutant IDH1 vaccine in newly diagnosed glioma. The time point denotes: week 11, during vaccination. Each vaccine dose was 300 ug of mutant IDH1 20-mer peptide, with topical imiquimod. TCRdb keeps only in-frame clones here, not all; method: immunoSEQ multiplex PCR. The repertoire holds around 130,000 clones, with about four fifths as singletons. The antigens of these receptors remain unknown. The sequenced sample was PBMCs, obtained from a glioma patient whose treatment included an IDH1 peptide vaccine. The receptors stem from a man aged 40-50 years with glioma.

The CDR3 reads CASSYGTGGNTGELFF. The CDR3, as DNA: TGTGCCAGCAGCTACGGGACAGGGGGCAACACCGGGGAGCTGTTTTTT. This rearrangement joins TRBV6-6 to TRBJ2-2; 12 positions match TRBD1. In germline, CDR1 is MNHNY, CDR2 SVGAGI (reference sequence). The CDR3 runs 16 residues. V lost 6 bases and J lost 2; bases outside the gene matches: 4.

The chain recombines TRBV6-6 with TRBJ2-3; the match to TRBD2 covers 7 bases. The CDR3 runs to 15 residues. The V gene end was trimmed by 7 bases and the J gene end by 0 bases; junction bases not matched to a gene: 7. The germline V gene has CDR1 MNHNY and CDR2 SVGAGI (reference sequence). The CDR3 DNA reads TGTGCCAGCATCCGAGCGGGACCTAGCACAGATACGCAGTATTTT. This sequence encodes CASIRAGPSTDTQYF.

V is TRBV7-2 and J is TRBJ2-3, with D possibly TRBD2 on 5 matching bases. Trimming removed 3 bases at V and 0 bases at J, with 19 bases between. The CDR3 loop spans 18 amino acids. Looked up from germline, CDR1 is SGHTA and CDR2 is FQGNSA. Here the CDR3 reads CASSLIRRGRPSTDTQYF. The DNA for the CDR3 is TGTGCCAGCAGCTTGATTAGGCGCGGGCGCCCCAGCACAGATACGCAGTATTTT.

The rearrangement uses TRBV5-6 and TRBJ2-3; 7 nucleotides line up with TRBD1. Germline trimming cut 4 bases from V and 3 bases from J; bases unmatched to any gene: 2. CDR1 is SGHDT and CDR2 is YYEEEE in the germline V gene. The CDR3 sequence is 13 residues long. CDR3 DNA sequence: TGTGCCAGCAGCGTACAGGGGACAGATACGCAGTATTTT. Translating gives CASSVQGTDTQYF.

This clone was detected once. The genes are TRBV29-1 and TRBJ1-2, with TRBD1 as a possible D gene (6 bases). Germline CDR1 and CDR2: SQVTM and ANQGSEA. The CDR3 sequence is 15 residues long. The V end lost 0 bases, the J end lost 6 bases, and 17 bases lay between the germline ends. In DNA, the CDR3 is TGCAGCGTTGAAGATTCCGGCAGGGGAGGGGATGGCTACACCTTC. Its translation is CSVEDSGRGGDGYTF.

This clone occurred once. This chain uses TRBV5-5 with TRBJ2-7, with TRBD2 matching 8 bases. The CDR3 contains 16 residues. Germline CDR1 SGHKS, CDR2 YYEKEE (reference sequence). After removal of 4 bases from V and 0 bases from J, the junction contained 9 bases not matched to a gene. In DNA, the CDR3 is TGTGCCAGCAGCCGAGTACTAGCGGCTAGCTCCTACGAGCAGTACTTC. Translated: CASSRVLAASSYEQYF.

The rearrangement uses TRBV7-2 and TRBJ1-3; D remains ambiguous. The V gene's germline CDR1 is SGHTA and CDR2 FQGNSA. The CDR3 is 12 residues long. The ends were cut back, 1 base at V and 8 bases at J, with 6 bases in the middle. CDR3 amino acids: CASSLGVDTIYF. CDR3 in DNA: TGTGCCAGCAGCTTAGGGGTCGACACCATATATTTT.

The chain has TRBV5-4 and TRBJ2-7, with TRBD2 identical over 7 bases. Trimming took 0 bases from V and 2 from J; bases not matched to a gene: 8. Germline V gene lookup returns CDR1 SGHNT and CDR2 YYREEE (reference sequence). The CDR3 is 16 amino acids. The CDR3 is CASSLVLPSGAYEQYF. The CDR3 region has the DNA TGTGCCAGCAGCTTGGTTTTGCCTAGCGGAGCCTACGAGCAGTACTTC.

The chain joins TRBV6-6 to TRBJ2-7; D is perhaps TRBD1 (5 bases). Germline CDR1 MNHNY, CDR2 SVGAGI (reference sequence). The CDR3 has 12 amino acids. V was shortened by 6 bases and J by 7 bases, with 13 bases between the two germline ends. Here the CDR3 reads CASRTRDLEQYF. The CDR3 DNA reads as TGTGCCAGCAGGACCAGGGATTTGGAGCAGTACTTC.

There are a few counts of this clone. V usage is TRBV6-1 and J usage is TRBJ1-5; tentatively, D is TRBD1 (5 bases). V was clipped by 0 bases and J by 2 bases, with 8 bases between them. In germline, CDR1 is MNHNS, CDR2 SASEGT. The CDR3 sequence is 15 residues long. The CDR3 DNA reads TGTGCCAGCAGTGAAGCCTCGGGGGGCAATCAGCCCCAGCATTTT. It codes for CASSEASGGNQPQHF.

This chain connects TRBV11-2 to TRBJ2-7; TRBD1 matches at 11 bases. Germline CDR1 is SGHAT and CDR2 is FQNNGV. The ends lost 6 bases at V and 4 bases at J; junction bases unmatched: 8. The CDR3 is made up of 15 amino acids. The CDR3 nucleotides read TGTGCCAGCAGTTCCGGGACAGGGGGAAGGTACGAGCAGTACTTC. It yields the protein CASSSGTGGRYEQYF. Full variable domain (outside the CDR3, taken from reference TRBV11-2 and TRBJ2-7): EAGVAQSPRYKIIEKRQSVAFWCNPISGHATLYWYQQILGQGPKLLIQFQNNGVVDDSQLPKDRFSAERLKGVDSTLKIQPAKLEDSAVYLCASSSGTGGRYEQYFGPGTRLTVT.

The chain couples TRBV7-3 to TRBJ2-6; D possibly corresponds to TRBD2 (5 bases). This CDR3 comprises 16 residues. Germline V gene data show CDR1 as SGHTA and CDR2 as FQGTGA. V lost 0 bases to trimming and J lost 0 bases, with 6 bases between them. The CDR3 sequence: CASSLTAGSGANVLTF. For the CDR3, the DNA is TGTGCCAGCAGCTTAACGGCGGGCTCTGGGGCCAACGTCCTGACTTTC.

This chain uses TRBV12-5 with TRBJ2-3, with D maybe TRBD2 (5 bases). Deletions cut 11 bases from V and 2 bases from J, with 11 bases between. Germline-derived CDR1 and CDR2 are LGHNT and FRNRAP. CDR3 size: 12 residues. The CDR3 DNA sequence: TGTGCTTCAGGACTTACCACAGATACGCAGTATTTT. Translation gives CASGLTTDTQYF.

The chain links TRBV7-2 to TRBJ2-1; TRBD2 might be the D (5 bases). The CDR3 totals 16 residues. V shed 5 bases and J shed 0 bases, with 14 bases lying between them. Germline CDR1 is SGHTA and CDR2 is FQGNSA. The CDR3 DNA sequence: TGTGCCAGCAGCCCCCGCCCCGCGGGCTCCTACAATGAGCAGTTCTTC. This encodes CASSPRPAGSYNEQFF.

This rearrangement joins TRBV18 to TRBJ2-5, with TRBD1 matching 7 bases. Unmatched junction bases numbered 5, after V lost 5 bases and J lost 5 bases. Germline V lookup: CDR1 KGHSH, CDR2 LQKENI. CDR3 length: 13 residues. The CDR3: CASSGQDGETQYF. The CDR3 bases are TGTGCCAGCTCAGGACAGGACGGGGAGACCCAGTACTTC.

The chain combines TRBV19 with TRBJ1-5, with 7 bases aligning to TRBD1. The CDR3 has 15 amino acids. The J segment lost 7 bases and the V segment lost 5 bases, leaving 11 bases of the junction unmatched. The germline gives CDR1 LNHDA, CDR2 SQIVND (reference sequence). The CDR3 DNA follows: TGTGCCAGTAGTTCTCAGACAGGGTCAGGCCAGCCCCAGCATTTT. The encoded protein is CASSSQTGSGQPQHF.

CDR3: CAGLNEQYF. In DNA form, the CDR3 reads TGCGCCGGCCTAAACGAGCAGTACTTC. This chain uses TRBV23-1 with TRBJ2-5; D is unclear. The DNA end is a closer match to TRBJ2-7, so the J assignment may be wrong. TRBV23-1 falls under the ORF class, with uncertain function. This CDR3 comprises 9 residues.

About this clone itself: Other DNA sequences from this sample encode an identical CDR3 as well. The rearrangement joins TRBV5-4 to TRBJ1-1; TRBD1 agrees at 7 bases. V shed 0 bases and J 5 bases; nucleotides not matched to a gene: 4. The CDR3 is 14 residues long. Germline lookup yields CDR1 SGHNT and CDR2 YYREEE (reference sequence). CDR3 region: CASSLGQGRTEAFF. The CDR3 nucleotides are TGTGCCAGCAGCTTGGGACAGGGAAGAACTGAAGCTTTCTTT.